The source of this T cell receptor (beta chain) is a study of human T cells and chemical hapten exposure. From germline, CDR1 is SGHTA and CDR2 FQGNSA. CDR3 length equals 14 residues. The J segment lost 9 bases and the V segment lost 2 bases, leaving 7 bases of the junction unmatched. This sample's time point: patch test 2, 6 weeks after DPC sensitization. Indicated treatment: therapeutic diphenylcyclopropenone sensitization with weekly scalp DPC. TCRdb recomputed calls from the RACE reads with MiXCR, one row per CDR3 protein. The sample yields tens of thousands of distinct CDR3 sequences, about 11% seen once.

The chain couples TRBV7-2 to TRBJ2-1; 7 bases fit TRBD2. This TCR came from a man between 40 and 49 years old with alopecia areata. Some clones in this sample may be carry-over from other donors' samples. The sample was whole blood, taken in connection with sensitization to the hapten diphenylcyclopropenone (DPC). The CDR3 bases are TGTGCCAGCAGCTTATGGGGGAGGGCCACTGAGCAGTTCTTC. Its translation: CASSLWGRATEQFF.